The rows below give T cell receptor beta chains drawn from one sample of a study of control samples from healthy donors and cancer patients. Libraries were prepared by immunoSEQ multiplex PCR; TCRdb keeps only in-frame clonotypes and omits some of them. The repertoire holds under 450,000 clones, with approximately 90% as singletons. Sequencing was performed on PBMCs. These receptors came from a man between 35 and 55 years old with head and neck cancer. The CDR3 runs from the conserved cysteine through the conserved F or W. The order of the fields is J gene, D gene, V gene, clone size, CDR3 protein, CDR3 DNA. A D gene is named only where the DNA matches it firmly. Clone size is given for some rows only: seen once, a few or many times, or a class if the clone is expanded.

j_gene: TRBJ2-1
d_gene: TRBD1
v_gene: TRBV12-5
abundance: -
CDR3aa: CASGFARDSNEQFF
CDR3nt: TGTGCTAGTGGTTTCGCCCGGGACAGCAATGAGCAGTTCTTC

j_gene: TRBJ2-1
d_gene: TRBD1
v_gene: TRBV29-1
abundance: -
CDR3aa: CSVPGQGRNEQFF
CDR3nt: TGCAGCGTACCGGGACAGGGTCGCAATGAGCAGTTCTTC

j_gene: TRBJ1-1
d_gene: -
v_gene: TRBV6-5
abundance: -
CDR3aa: CASSYEGENTEAFF
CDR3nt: TGTGCCAGCAGTTACGAGGGAGAGAACACTGAAGCTTTCTTT

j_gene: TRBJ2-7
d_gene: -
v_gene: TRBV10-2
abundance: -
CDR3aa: CASSDRQLYEQYF
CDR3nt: TGCGCCAGCAGTGATCGACAGCTTTACGAGCAGTACTTC

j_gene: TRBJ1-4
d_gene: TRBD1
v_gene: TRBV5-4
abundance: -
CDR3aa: CASREKGASVEKLFF
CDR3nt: TGTGCCAGCAGGGAGAAGGGGGCGTCGGTTGAAAAACTGTTTTTT

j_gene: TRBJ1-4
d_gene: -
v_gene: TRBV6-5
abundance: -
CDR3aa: CASGGGAPGKLFF
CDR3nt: TGTGCCAGCGGGGGAGGCGCCCCGGGAAAACTGTTTTTT

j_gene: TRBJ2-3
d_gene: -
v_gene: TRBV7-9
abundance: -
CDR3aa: CASTPVIVGPQGDTQYF
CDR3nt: TGTGCCAGCACCCCCGTGATTGTGGGCCCTCAAGGGGATACGCAGTATTTT

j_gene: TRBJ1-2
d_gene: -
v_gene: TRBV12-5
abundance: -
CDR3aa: CASGPITPDRSNYGYTF
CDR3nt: TGTGCTAGTGGACCCATTACCCCGGACAGATCTAACTATGGCTACACCTTC

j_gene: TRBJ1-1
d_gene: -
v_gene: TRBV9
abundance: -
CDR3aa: CASNSEGRDTEAFF
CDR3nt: TGTGCCAGCAACAGTGAGGGGAGGGACACTGAAGCTTTCTTT

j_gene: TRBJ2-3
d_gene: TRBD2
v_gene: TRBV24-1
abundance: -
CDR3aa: CATSDRGGGRTDTQYF
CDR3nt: TGTGCCACCAGTGACCGTGGCGGGGGGCGCACAGATACGCAGTATTTT

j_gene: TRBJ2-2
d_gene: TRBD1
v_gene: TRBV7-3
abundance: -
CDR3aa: CASSLIGTGTTGELFF
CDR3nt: TGTGCCAGCAGCTTAATCGGGACAGGGACCACCGGGGAGCTGTTTTTT

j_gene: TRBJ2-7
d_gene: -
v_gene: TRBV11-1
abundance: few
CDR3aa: CASSFSRGGEQYF
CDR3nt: TGTGCCAGCAGCTTTTCCAGGGGCGGCGAGCAGTACTTC

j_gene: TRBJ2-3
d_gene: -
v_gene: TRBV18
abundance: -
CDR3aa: CASSPGATDTQYF
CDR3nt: TGTGCCAGCTCACCAGGGGCCACAGATACGCAGTATTTT

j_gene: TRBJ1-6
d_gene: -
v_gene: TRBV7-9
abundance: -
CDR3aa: CASSLQDSPLHF
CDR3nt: TGTGCCAGCAGCTTACAGGATTCACCCCTCCACTTT

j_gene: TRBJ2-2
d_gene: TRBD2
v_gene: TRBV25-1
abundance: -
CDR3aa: CASSTTSAANTGELFF
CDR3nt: TGTGCCAGCAGTACCACTAGCGCAGCGAACACCGGGGAGCTGTTTTTT

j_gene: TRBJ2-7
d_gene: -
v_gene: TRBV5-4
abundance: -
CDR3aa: CASSSDYEQYF
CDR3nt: TGTGCCAGCAGCTCGGACTACGAGCAGTACTTC

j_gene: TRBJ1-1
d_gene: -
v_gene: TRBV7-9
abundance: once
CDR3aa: CASSLGGSGRGAEAFF
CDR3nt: TGTGCCAGCAGCTTAGGTGGGTCGGGGAGGGGCGCTGAAGCTTTCTTT

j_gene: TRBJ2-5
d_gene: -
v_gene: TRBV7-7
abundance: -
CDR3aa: CASSRNSYQETQYF
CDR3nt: TGTGCTAGCAGCCGAAACTCGTACCAAGAGACCCAGTACTTC

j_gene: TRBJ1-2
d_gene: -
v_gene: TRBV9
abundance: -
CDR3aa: CASSVRGEEVGYTF
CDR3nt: TGTGCCAGCAGCGTTAGGGGCGAAGAGGTTGGCTACACCTTC

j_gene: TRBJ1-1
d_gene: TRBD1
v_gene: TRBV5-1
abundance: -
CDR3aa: CASSSNYRGDNTEAFF
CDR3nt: TGCGCCAGCAGCTCAAATTACAGGGGGGATAACACTGAAGCTTTCTTT

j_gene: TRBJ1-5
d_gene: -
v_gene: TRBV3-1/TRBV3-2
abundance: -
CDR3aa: CASSQGVSGNQPQHF
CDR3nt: TGTGCCAGCAGCCAAGGGGTATCGGGGAATCAGCCCCAGCATTTT

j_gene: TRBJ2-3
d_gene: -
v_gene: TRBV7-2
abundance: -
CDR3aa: CASSPLRGGWGVDTQYF
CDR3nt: TGTGCCAGCAGCCCCTTAAGGGGAGGTTGGGGGGTTGATACGCAGTATTTT

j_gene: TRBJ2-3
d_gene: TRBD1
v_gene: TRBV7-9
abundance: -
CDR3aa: CASSPDRGPTDTQYF
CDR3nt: TGTGCCAGCAGCCCCGACAGGGGGCCCACAGATACGCAGTATTTT

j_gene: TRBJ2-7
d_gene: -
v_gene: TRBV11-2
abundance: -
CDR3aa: CASSPWTASYEQYF
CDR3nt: TGTGCCAGCAGCCCGTGGACAGCCAGCTACGAGCAGTACTTC

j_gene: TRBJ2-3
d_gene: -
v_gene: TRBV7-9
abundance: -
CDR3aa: CASSPSGISTDTQYF
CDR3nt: TGTGCCAGCAGCCCCTCCGGGATTAGCACAGATACGCAGTATTTT

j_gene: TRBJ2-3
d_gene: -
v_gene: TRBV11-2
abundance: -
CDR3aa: CASSLDRDPHTDTQYF
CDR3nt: TGTGCCAGCAGCTTAGACAGGGACCCACACACAGATACGCAGTATTTT

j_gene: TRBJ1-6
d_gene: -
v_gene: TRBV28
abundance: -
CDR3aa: CASSWGVLNSPLHF
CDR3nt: TGTGCCAGCAGCTGGGGGGTCCTAAATTCACCCCTCCACTTT

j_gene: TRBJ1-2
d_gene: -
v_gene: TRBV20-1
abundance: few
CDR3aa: CSARERVSYTF
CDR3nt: TGCAGTGCTAGAGAAAGGGTTAGCTACACCTTC

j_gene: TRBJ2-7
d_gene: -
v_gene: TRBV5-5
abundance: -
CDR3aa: CASSLASYEQYF
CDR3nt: TGTGCCAGCAGCTTGGCGTCTTACGAGCAGTACTTC

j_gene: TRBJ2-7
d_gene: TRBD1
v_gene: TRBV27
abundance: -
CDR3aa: CASSTGQGYEQYF
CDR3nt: TGTGCCAGCAGCACGGGACAGGGTTACGAGCAGTACTTC

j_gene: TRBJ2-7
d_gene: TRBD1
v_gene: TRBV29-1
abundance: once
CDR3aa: CSVRGQVPPYEQYF
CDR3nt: TGCAGCGTACGTGGACAGGTTCCCCCCTACGAGCAGTACTTC

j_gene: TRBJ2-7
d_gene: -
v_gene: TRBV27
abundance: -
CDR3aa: CASSLHLGSSYEQYF
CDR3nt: TGTGCCAGCAGTCTACACCTCGGGTCCTCCTACGAGCAGTACTTC

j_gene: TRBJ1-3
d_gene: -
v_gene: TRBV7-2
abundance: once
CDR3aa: CASSLEEGGTIYF
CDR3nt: TGTGCCAGCAGCTTAGAAGAAGGCGGCACCATATATTTT

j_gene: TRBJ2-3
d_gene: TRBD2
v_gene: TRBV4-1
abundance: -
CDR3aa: CASSQYAGGPTDTQYF
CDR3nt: TGCGCCAGCAGCCAATATGCGGGGGGGCCGACAGATACGCAGTATTTT

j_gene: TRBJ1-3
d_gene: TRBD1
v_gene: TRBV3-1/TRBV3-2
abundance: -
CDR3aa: CASSFSGQGRGTIYF
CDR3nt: TGTGCCAGCAGCTTCTCTGGACAGGGCCGAGGCACCATATATTTT

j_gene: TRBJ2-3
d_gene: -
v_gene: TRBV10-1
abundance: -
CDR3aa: CASSEFRGADTQYF
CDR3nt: TGCGCCAGCAGTGAGTTCCGAGGGGCCGATACGCAGTATTTT

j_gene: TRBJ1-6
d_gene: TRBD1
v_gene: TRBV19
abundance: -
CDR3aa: CASSPRDSTNSPLHF
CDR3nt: TGTGCCAGTAGTCCGCGGGACAGCACAAATTCACCCCTCCACTTT

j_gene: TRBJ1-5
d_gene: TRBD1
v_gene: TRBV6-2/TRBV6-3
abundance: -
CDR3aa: CASSGGTGGRQPQHF
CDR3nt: TGTGCCAGCAGTGGAGGGACAGGGGGTCGCCAGCCCCAGCATTTT

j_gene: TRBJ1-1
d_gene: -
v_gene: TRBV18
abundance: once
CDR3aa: CASSLDRPEAFF
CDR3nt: TGTGCCAGCTCACTGGACCGGCCAGAAGCTTTCTTT

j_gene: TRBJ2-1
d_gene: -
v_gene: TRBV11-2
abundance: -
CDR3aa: CASSFGKQFF
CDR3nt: TGTGCCAGCAGCTTTGGGAAGCAGTTCTTC

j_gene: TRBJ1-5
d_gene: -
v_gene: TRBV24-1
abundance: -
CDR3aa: CATSDSYRERGQPQHF
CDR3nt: TGTGCCACCAGTGATTCGTACAGGGAGCGGGGTCAGCCCCAGCATTTT

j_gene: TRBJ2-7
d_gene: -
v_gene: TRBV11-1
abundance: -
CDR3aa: CASSPWDPHEQYF
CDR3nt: TGTGCCAGCAGCCCCTGGGACCCCCACGAGCAGTACTTC

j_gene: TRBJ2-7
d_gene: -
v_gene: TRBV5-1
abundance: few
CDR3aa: CASSDSSSYEQYF
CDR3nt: TGCGCCAGCAGTGACAGCAGCTCCTACGAGCAGTACTTC

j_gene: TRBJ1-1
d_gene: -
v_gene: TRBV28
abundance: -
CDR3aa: CASSLSTSREAFF
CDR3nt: TGTGCCAGCAGTTTATCGACCAGCCGTGAAGCTTTCTTT

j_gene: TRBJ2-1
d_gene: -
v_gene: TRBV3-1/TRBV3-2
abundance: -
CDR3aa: CASSQESARKWDEQFF
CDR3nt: TGTGCCAGCAGCCAAGAATCAGCTAGAAAGTGGGATGAGCAGTTCTTC

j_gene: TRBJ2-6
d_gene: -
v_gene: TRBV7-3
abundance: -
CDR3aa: CASSFGGGANVLTF
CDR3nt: TGTGCCAGCAGCTTCGGTGGCGGAGCCAACGTCCTGACTTTC

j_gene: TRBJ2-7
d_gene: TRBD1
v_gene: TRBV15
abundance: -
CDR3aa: CATSRDRGHSYEQYF
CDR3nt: TGTGCCACCAGCAGAGATAGGGGGCATTCCTACGAGCAGTACTTC

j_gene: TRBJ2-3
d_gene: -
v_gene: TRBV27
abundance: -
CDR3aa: CASSPRGDTQYF
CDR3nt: TGTGCCAGCAGTCCGAGGGGAGATACGCAGTATTTT

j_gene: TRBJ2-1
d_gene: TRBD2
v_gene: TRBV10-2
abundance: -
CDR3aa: CASSATGTTYNEQFF
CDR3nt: TGCGCCAGCAGTGCAACCGGGACTACTTACAATGAGCAGTTCTTC

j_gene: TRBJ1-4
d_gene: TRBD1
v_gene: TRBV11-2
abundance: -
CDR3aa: CASSTGTGREKLFF
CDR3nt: TGTGCCAGCAGCACCGGGACAGGTCGTGAAAAACTGTTTTTT

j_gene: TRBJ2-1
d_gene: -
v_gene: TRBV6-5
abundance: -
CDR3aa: CASSRGQNPYNEQFF
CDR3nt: TGTGCCAGCAGCCGTGGACAGAACCCCTACAATGAGCAGTTCTTC

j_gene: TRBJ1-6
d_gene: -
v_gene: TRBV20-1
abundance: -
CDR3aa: CSASKSSSGGNSPLHF
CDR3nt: TGCAGTGCTAGTAAATCGTCCTCCGGGGGTAATTCACCCCTCCACTTT

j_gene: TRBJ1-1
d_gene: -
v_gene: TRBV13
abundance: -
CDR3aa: CASSLSSVNTEAFF
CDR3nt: TGTGCCAGCAGCTTAAGTTCAGTCAACACTGAAGCTTTCTTT

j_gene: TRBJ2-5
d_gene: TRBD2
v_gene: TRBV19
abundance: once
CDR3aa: CASSIPSGGAQETQYF
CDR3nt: TGTGCCAGTAGTATACCGAGCGGGGGAGCCCAAGAGACCCAGTACTTC

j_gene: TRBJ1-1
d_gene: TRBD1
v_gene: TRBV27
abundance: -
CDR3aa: CASSSRGRLEAFF
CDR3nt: TGTGCCAGCAGTTCCAGGGGGCGGTTGGAAGCTTTCTTT

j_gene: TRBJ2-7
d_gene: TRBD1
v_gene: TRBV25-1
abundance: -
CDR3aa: CASSGGTGASYEQYF
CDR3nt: TGTGCCAGCAGTGGGGGGACAGGGGCATCCTACGAGCAGTACTTC

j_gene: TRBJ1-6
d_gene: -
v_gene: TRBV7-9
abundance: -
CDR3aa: CASSLSGGDVISYNSPLHF
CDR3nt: TGTGCCAGCAGCTTATCTGGGGGAGACGTAATCTCCTATAATTCACCCCTCCACTTT

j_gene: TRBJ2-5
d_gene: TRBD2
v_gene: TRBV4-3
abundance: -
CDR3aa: CASSHTGTSGVETQYF
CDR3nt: TGCGCCAGCAGCCACACCGGGACTAGCGGGGTCGAGACCCAGTACTTC

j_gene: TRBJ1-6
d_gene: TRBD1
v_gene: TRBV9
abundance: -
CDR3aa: CASSGDRASPLHF
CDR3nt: TGTGCCAGCAGCGGGGACAGGGCTTCACCCCTCCACTTT

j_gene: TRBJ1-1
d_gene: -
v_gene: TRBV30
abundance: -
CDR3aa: CAWSNPGGRAVAEAFF
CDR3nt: TGTGCCTGGAGTAACCCTGGGGGCCGTGCCGTAGCTGAAGCTTTCTTT